The present T cell receptor (beta chain) was sequenced within a study of tumor-infiltrating lymphocytes in localized non-small cell lung cancer (dated by TCRdb to the early 2020s). Background for the entire study: The cohort included patients whose samples were collected after neoadjuvant chemotherapy, as well as both smokers and never-smokers and several histologies. Resected tumor tissue and uninvolved lung tissue described as non-adjacent to the tumor were contributed by each patient, with both tissues obtained from the same patient. Alongside flow cytometry, multiplex immunofluorescence, RNA-seq, exome sequencing and proteomics, TCR sequencing was applied to the same patients as one of several integrated assays. In total, the ICON cohort consisted of 150 surgical patients with localized non-small cell lung cancer who had their tumors resected. A total of approximately 50 patients were part of the paired comparison of immunoSEQ T-cell fraction between tumor and uninvolved lung. Study-wide conclusions, independent of this receptor: Assay coverage differed among patients according to how much tissue was available, so only a subset of the cohort had TCR sequencing. Consistent with immunofluorescence CD3 counts, TCRbeta sequencing supported greater T cell infiltration in tumors than in uninvolved lung tissue. Different pieces of the same tissue were used for different assays, so technical variation could not be separated from intratumor heterogeneity. No difference in TCR-derived T-cell fraction was observed between the flow cytometry-defined immunotypes IM1 (good prognosis) and IM2 (poor prognosis).

ICON enrollment began in 2016, and the last patient was enrolled in 2018. In a subcohort of around 77 patients, fresh tumor and matched uninvolved tissue were collected for in-depth immune analyses, with TCR sequencing among those analyses. No cell sorting was done, and TCR sequencing was instead run on DNA isolated from bulk tissue. The immunoSEQ assay used for TCR sequencing gave the T-cell fraction in both tumor and uninvolved lung tissue. As for how the authors treated the data: For survival analysis, patients were divided into high (upper tertile) and low (lower two tertiles) T-cell fraction groups, which were compared by log-rank test. Paired tumor versus uninvolved lung differences in T-cell fraction were tested with a signed-rank test. Here the immuneACCESS table is served through TCRdb, limited to in-frame sequences with V and J called. Missing clones are a known gap in these copies; in checked studies unresolved V genes cover under half, and the rest lacks a known reason. The V and J calls and clone size were taken over from that table, and D and trimming were inferred from the DNA. The sample profile shows a few thousand clones; under 80% of them were found once. The ten biggest clones cover about 15% of the sample.

The table lists this clone with a few counts. Its target antigen remains unknown. There are no base qualities to consult, and no much larger clone falls within one base. Sequencing was performed on uninvolved lung tissue not adjacent to the tumor. The clonotype originates from a human donor with non-small cell lung cancer.

CDR3 reads: CASSLASGQGRTDTQYF. The nucleotide sequence reads TGTGCCAGCAGCTTGGCCTCGGGGCAGGGACGCACAGATACGCAGTATTTT. Recombination linked TRBV7-9 to TRBJ2-3; the D call is possibly TRBD1 or TRBD2, each sharing 5 bases. Inclusive of the bounding cysteine and phenylalanine, the CDR3 is 17 residues long. Only the CDR3 part of the read is kept: 51 bases, read in frame from the first base. CDR1 is given as SEHNR and CDR2 as FQNEAQ, both from the germline V gene (reference sequence). V sheds 3 bases and J sheds 1 base, leaving 17 bases between their ends.